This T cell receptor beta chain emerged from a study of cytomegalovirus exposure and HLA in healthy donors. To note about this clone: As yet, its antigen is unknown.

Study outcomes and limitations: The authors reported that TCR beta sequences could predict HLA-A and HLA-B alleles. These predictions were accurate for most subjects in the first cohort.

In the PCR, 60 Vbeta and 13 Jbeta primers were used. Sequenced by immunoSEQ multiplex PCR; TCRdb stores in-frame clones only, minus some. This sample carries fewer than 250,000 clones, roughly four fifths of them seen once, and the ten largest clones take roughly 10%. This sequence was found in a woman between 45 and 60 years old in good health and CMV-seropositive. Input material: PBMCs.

CDR3 sequence (DNA): TGTGCCAGCAGTTTTCCCGGGACTAGCACCGAGCAGTACTTC. Encoded protein: CASSFPGTSTEQYF. The chain employs TRBV7-2 and TRBJ2-7, with 9 bases lining up with TRBD2. Germline V gene lookup returns CDR1 SGHTA and CDR2 FQGNSA. Germline trimming cut 6 bases from V and 6 bases from J; bases unmatched to any gene: 9. The CDR3 is 14 amino acids.